The 27 T cell receptor beta chains below all came from one sample that was sequenced in a study of PD-L1 blockade in urothelial cancer. Documented time point: pretreatment peripheral blood. The repertoire was sequenced with immunoSEQ multiplex PCR; TCRdb's copy has only in-frame clones and lacks some. The repertoire includes tens of thousands of clones, 65% to 85% of them detected once, and approximately 2% sits in the top ten. Sequencing used PBMCs, obtained around atezolizumab (anti-PD-L1) treatment. The receptors shown here come from a man aged 55 to 70 with urothelial cancer.

In the case of this clone: This could be a read error, since a much larger clone is one nucleotide away. The chain has TRBV7-9 and TRBJ2-7, with 10 bases lining up with TRBD2. The CDR3 runs to 13 residues. Per germline, CDR1 SEHNR and CDR2 FQNEAQ (reference sequence). The trim removed 3 bases at V and 6 bases at J, leaving 2 bases unmatched. The CDR3 DNA is TGTGCCAGCAGCTTGGGGACTAGCGCCGAGCAGTACTTC. The encoded protein is CASSLGTSAEQYF.

The chain couples TRBV4-1 to TRBJ2-1, with D possibly TRBD2 on 6 matching bases. Germline V gives CDR1 MGHRA, CDR2 YSYEKL. The CDR3 covers 13 residues. The V end was cut by 0 bases, the J end by 15 bases, with 15 bases between. CDR3 amino acids: CASSQDLTRLRFF. In DNA form, the CDR3 reads TGCGCCAGCAGCCAAGATCTGACTAGATTGCGGTTCTTC.

The chain uses TRBV7-8 and TRBJ2-2; 7 bases are a match to TRBD2. The junction had 2 bases not matched to a gene; V was cut back by 0 bases and J by 1 base. The CDR3 runs to 16 residues. The germline gives CDR1 SGHVS, CDR2 FQNEAQ. CDR3 nucleotides: TGTGCCAGCAGCTTAGCGGTAGCGGGGAACACCGGGGAGCTGTTTTTT. Its protein product is CASSLAVAGNTGELFF.

This clone was observed a handful of times. This chain uses TRBV11-3 with TRBJ2-7; 12 bases are shared with TRBD2. Germline V gives CDR1 SGHNT, CDR2 YENEEA. The CDR3 extends over 17 amino acids. The junction had 8 bases not matched to a gene; V was cut back by 5 bases and J by 0 bases. The DNA of the CDR3 is TGTGCCAGCAGCCGGGGGACTAGCGGGTCCAGCTCCTACGAGCAGTACTTC. This translates into CASSRGTSGSSSYEQYF.

The chain couples TRBV5-1 to TRBJ2-7; D remains unclear. The germline CDR1 and CDR2 sequences are SGHRS and YFSETQ. Trimming cost V 0 bases and J 3 bases, with 10 bases left between them. This CDR3 has 14 residues. In nucleotides, the CDR3 is TGCGCCAGCAGCTTGGAAACCGAGGACTACGAGCAGTACTTC. It translates to CASSLETEDYEQYF.

This clone was counted once. Other DNA sequences in this specimen translate into the identical CDR3. The genes are TRBV20-1 and TRBJ2-1, with a tentative D call TRBD2 (5 bases). CDR1 and CDR2 (germline): DFQATT, SNEGSKA (reference sequence). Trimming left V 4 bases short and J 7 bases short, with 8 bases between. This CDR3 has 11 amino acids. Written as DNA, the CDR3 is TGCAGTGCTAATCGGGGAAATGAGCAGTTCTTC. It specifies CSANRGNEQFF.

The J gene is TRBJ1-1, the V gene TRBV18; 9 positions match TRBD1. Germline V lookup: CDR1 KGHSH, CDR2 LQKENI. V lost 6 bases, J lost 1 base, and 6 bases stayed unmatched. This CDR3 is 15 amino acids long. The CDR3 reads CASSLGQGANTEAFF. Written as DNA, the CDR3 is TGTGCCAGCTCGTTGGGACAGGGTGCGAACACTGAAGCTTTCTTT.

The V call is TRBV2, the J call TRBJ1-5; 10 bases align to TRBD1. CDR3 length: 14 amino acids. Germline V gives CDR1 SNHLY, CDR2 FYNNEI. V was pared by 8 bases and J by 5 bases, with 6 bases of the junction left unmatched. In DNA form, the CDR3 reads TGTGCCAGCGAAAGGACAGGGGGTCATCAGCCCCAGCATTTT. Translated: CASERTGGHQPQHF.

The chain couples TRBV6-6 to TRBJ1-5; D is ambiguous. From germline, CDR1 is MNHNY and CDR2 SVGAGI (reference sequence). The V end was cut by 2 bases, the J end by 9 bases, with 17 bases between. This CDR3 comprises 15 residues. The CDR3 is CASSYRRRGLRPQHF. The CDR3 bases are TGTGCCAGCAGTTACCGTCGACGAGGGCTCAGGCCCCAGCATTTT.

The chain has TRBV7-3 and TRBJ2-3; TRBD2 matches at 7 bases. CDR1 is SGHTA and CDR2 is FQGTGA in the germline V gene. The junction had 6 bases not matched to a gene; V was cut back by 4 bases and J by 5 bases. The CDR3 length is 14 residues. CDR3 DNA sequence: TGTGCCAGCAGCTCCCGGACTAGGGGAGATACGCAGTATTTT. It is translated as CASSSRTRGDTQYF. Supplemented by reference TRBV7-3 and TRBJ2-3, the full variable domain reads GAGVSQTPSNKVTEKGKYVELRCDPISGHTALYWYRQSLGQGPEFLIYFQGTGAADDSGLPNDRFFAVRPEGSVSTLKIQRTERGDSAVYLCASSSRTRGDTQYFGPGTRLTVL.

The chain joins TRBV9 to TRBJ2-4; TRBD2 agrees at 11 bases. CDR1 and CDR2 (germline): SGDLS, YYNGEE. V lost 4 bases, J lost 8 bases, and 5 bases stayed unmatched. The CDR3 is 14 residues long. CDR3 protein: CASSFSGGGDIQYF. CDR3 nucleotide sequence: TGTGCCAGCAGCTTTAGCGGGGGGGGTGACATTCAGTACTTC. The variable domain in full, with the rest retrieved from reference TRBV9 and TRBJ2-4, is DSGVTQTPKHLITATGQRVTLRCSPRSGDLSVYWYQQSLDQGLQFLIQYYNGEERAKGNILERFSAQQFPDLHSELNLSSLELGDSALYFCASSFSGGGDIQYFGAGTRLSVL.

The chain couples TRBV18 to TRBJ2-5; 8 nucleotides line up with TRBD2. CDR3 length equals 16 residues. The germline CDR1 and CDR2 sequences are KGHSH and LQKENI. The V segment lost 1 base and the J segment 4 bases; nucleotides outside the gene matches: 8. In DNA, the CDR3 is TGTGCCAGCTCACCACTCCCGGGAGGGGGGCGAGAGACCCAGTACTTC. This codes for CASSPLPGGGRETQYF. The full variable domain, with the rest looked up from reference TRBV18 and TRBJ2-5, is NAGVMQNPRHLVRRRGQEARLRCSPMKGHSHVYWYRQLPEEGLKFMVYLQKENIIDESGMPKERFSAEFPKEGPSILRIQQVVRGDSAAYFCASSPLPGGGRETQYFGPGTRLLVL.

This chain connects TRBV13 to TRBJ2-3; 16 bases fit TRBD2. Germline trimming cut 5 bases from V and 4 bases from J; bases unmatched to any gene: 18. Germline V gives CDR1 PRHDT, CDR2 FYEKMQ (reference sequence). The CDR3 totals 21 residues. DNA for the CDR3: TGTGCCAGCAGCCTCCGGCAGGGACTAGCGGGGGGGGTGGTTCCCCCAGATACGCAGTATTTT. Amino acid sequence: CASSLRQGLAGGVVPPDTQYF.

The chain has TRBV9 and TRBJ2-3; D ambiguous. Trimming removed 0 bases from V and 1 base from J, with 6 bases in between. This CDR3 comprises 14 residues. Germline V lookup: CDR1 SGDLS, CDR2 YYNGEE. DNA for the CDR3: TGTGCCAGCAGCGTAGGTCCCGGCACAGATACGCAGTATTTT. It is translated as CASSVGPGTDTQYF. Variable domain in full (rest from reference TRBV9 and TRBJ2-3): DSGVTQTPKHLITATGQRVTLRCSPRSGDLSVYWYQQSLDQGLQFLIQYYNGEERAKGNILERFSAQQFPDLHSELNLSSLELGDSALYFCASSVGPGTDTQYFGPGTRLTVL.

The V and J genes are TRBV5-4 and TRBJ2-2; 10 nucleotides match TRBD1. Looked up from germline, CDR1 is SGHNT and CDR2 is YYREEE (reference sequence). The CDR3 runs 15 residues. The ends lost 4 bases at V and 4 bases at J; junction bases unmatched: 4. The CDR3 DNA reads as TGTGCCAGCAGCCGGGGACAGGGGACCACCGGGGAGCTGTTTTTT. Translation gives CASSRGQGTTGELFF.

The chain employs TRBV19 and TRBJ1-5; D unclear. V was shortened by 3 bases and J by 5 bases, with 5 bases between the two germline ends. There are 12 residues in the CDR3. CDR1 is LNHDA, CDR2 SQIVND, per germline (reference sequence). The CDR3 coding sequence is TGTGCCAGTAGTATTCTCTATCAGCCCCAGCATTTT. It yields the protein CASSILYQPQHF.

This chain connects TRBV9 to TRBJ1-2, with D maybe TRBD1 (6 bases). The CDR3 runs 13 residues. V lost 3 bases and J 7 bases, leaving 13 bases between the germline ends. Per germline, CDR1 SGDLS and CDR2 YYNGEE. For the CDR3, the DNA is TGTGCCAGCAGCGCGGAACAGGGCTCTGGCTACACCTTC. It codes for CASSAEQGSGYTF.

The genes are TRBV10-3 and TRBJ1-1; a weak D match, TRBD1 (6 bases). There are 13 residues in the CDR3. Trimming cost V 6 bases and J 2 bases, with 10 bases left between them. CDR1 and CDR2 (germline): ENHRY, SYGVKD. The CDR3 region is CAIRPGQNTEAFF. The CDR3 DNA sequence: TGTGCCATCAGACCGGGACAAAACACTGAAGCTTTCTTT.

The V and J genes are TRBV20-1 and TRBJ1-4, with a tentative D call TRBD1 (5 bases). The CDR3 is 11 amino acids. CDR1 and CDR2 from the germline V gene are DFQATT and SNEGSKA (reference sequence). The CDR3 is CRGGSGEKLFF. In DNA, the CDR3 is TGCAGGGGGGGGTCGGGTGAAAAACTGTTTTTT.

V usage is TRBV5-3 and J usage is TRBJ1-2, with a possible D match to TRBD1 (6 bases). TRBV5-3 is an open reading frame whose function is uncertain. V was cut by 3 bases and J by 2 bases, with 20 bases left in between. The CDR3 loop spans 17 amino acids. CDR3 sequence: CARSSSRLGQLNYGYTF. DNA of the CDR3: TGTGCCAGAAGCTCAAGCCGCCTCGGACAGCTCAACTATGGCTACACCTTC.

This chain links TRBV27 with TRBJ2-1, with 7 positions matching TRBD1. Germline V gene data show CDR1 as MNHEY and CDR2 as SMNVEV (reference sequence). V lost 4 bases to trimming and J lost 4 bases; unmatched junction nucleotides: 4. This CDR3 comprises 14 residues. The CDR3 nucleotides are TGTGCCAGCAGTTCGGGACAGACGTACAATGAGCAGTTCTTC. Amino acids: CASSSGQTYNEQFF.

This clone has a handful of counts. The chain uses TRBV4-1 and TRBJ1-6; D might be TRBD1 (5 bases). Germline V gives CDR1 MGHRA, CDR2 YSYEKL. The length of the CDR3 is 16 residues. Trimming cost V 0 bases and J 9 bases, with 15 bases left between them. DNA of the CDR3: TGCGCCAGCAGCCAAGATGCGGCCAGGGTGGCTTCACCCCTCCACTTT. This gives the protein CASSQDAARVASPLHF.

The rearrangement uses TRBV19 and TRBJ1-5, with 12 bases lining up with TRBD1. Looked up from germline, CDR1 is LNHDA and CDR2 is SQIVND (reference sequence). The junction had 6 bases not matched to a gene; V was cut back by 6 bases and J by 6 bases. The CDR3 covers 15 residues. The CDR3 nucleotides read TGTGCCAGTAGGGTGGGACAGGGGGCCTCTCAGCCCCAGCATTTT. It codes for CASRVGQGASQPQHF.

The J gene is TRBJ2-7, the V gene TRBV5-1; a possible D gene is TRBD1 (7 bases). This CDR3 spans 16 amino acids. Germline V gene data show CDR1 as SGHRS and CDR2 as YFSETQ. The ends were cut back, 7 bases at V and 3 bases at J, with 23 bases in the middle. Here the CDR3 reads CASQGDPGVGFYEQYF. DNA for the CDR3: TGCGCCAGCCAGGGGGACCCGGGAGTGGGCTTCTACGAGCAGTACTTC.

Written as DNA, the CDR3 is TGCGCCAGCAGCCCGGGACTAGCGGGGGCCGCGAGATATACGCAGTATTTT. Translating gives CASSPGLAGAARYTQYF. The V and J genes are TRBV5-1 and TRBJ2-3; 14 positions agree with TRBD2. This CDR3 spans 17 amino acids. Germline values: CDR1 SGHRS, CDR2 YFSETQ. Unmatched junction bases numbered 11, after V lost 4 bases and J lost 7 bases.

The chain joins TRBV6-5 to TRBJ2-1; D is possibly TRBD2 (6 bases). Germline CDR1 MNHEY, CDR2 SVGAGI. The CDR3 contains 14 residues. With 6 bases removed from V and 0 bases from J, the gap between germline ends came to 9 bases. The CDR3 is CASRPGSSYNEQFF. CDR3 coding DNA: TGTGCCAGCAGGCCCGGGAGCTCCTACAATGAGCAGTTCTTC.

This chain joins TRBV2 and TRBJ2-7; TRBD2 is a possible D gene (7 bases). Trimming removed 3 bases from V and 0 bases from J, with 12 bases in between. CDR1 is SNHLY and CDR2 is FYNNEI in the germline V gene. This CDR3 comprises 15 residues. CDR3 protein: CASSDWGGASYEQYF. The CDR3 DNA is TGTGCCAGCAGTGATTGGGGGGGCGCCTCCTACGAGCAGTACTTC.